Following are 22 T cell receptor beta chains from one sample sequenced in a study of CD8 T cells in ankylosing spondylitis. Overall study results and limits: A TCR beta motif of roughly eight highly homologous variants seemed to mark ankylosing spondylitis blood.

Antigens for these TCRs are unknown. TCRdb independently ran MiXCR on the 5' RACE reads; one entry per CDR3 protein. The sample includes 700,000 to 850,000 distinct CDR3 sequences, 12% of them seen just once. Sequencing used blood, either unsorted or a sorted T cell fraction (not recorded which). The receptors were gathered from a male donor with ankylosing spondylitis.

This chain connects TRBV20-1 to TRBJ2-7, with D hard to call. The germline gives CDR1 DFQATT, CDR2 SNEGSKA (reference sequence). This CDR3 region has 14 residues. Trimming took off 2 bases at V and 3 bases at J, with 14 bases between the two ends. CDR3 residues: CSARRAGRDYEQYF. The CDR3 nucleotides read TGCAGTGCTAGACGGGCAGGTCGAGACTACGAGCAGTACTTC.

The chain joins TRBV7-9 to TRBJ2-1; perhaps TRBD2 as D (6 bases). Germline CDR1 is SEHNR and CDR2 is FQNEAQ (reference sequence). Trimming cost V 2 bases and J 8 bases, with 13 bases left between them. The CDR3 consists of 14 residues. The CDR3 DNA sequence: TGTGCCAGCAGCTTATTAGGAGGGTTGGATGAGCAGTTCTTC. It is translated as CASSLLGGLDEQFF.

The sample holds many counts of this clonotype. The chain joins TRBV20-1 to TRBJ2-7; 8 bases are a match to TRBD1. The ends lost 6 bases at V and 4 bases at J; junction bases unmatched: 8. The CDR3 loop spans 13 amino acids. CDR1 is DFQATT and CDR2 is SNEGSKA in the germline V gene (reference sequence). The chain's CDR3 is CSAQGQGHYEQYF. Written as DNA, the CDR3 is TGCAGTGCCCAAGGACAGGGACATTACGAGCAGTACTTC.

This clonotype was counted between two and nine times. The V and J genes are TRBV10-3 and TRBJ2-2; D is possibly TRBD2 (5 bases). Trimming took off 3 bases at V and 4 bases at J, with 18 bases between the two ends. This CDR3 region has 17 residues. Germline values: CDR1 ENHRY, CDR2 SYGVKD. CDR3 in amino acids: CAISDPVKADATGELFF. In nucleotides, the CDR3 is TGTGCCATCAGTGATCCCGTGAAAGCGGACGCCACCGGGGAGCTGTTTTTT.

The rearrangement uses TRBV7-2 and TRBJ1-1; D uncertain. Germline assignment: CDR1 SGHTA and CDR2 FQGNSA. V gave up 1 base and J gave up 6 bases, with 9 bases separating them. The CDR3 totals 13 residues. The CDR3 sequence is CASSLDRKAEAFF. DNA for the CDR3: TGTGCCAGCAGCTTAGACAGAAAGGCTGAAGCTTTCTTT. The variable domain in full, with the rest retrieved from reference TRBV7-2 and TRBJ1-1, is GAGVSQSPSNKVTEKGKDVELRCDPISGHTALYWYRQSLGQGLEFLIYFQGNSAPDKSGLPSDRFSAERTGGSVSTLTIQRTQQEDSAVYLCASSLDRKAEAFFGQGTRLTVV.

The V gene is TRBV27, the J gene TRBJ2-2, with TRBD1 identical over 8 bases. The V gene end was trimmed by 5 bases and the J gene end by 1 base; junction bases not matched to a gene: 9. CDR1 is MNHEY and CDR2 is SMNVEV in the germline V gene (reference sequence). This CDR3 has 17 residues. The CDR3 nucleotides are TGTGCCAGCAGTACGTACAGGGGGAACAAGAACACCGGGGAGCTGTTTTTT. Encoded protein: CASSTYRGNKNTGELFF.

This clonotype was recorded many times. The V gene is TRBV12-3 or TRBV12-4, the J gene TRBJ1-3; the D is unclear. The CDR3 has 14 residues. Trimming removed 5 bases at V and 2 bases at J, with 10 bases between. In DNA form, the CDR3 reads TGTGCCAGCAGTATCGCGTCGGCTGGAAACACCATATATTTT. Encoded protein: CASSIASAGNTIYF.

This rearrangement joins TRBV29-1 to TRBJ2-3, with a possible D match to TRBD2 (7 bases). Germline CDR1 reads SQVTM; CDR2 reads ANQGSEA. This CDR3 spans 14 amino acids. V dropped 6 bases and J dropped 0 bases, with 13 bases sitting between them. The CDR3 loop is CSVGGPGSTDTQYF. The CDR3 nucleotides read TGCAGCGTCGGGGGGCCCGGGAGCACAGATACGCAGTATTTT.

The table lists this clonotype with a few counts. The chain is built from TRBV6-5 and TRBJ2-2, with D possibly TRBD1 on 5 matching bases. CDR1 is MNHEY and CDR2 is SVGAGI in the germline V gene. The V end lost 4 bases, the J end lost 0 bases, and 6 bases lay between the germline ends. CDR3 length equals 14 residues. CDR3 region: CASSSRANTGELFF. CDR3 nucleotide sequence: TGTGCCAGCAGTTCCAGGGCGAACACCGGGGAGCTGTTTTTT.

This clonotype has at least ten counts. The CDR3: CASSSNHNEQFF. The CDR3 DNA follows: TGTGCCAGCAGCTCCAACCACAATGAGCAGTTCTTC. The V gene is TRBV7-9, the J gene TRBJ2-1; D remains ambiguous. The CDR3 spans 12 residues. V gave up 4 bases and J gave up 5 bases, with 6 bases separating them. CDR1 and CDR2 (germline): SEHNR, FQNEAQ (reference sequence).

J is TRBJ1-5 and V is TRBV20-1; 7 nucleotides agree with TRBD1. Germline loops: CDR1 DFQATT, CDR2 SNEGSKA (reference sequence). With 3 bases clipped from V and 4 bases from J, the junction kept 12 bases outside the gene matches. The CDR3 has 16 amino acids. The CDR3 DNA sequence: TGCAGTGCTAGTTTTTGGGGAACAGGGGAGAATCAGCCCCAGCATTTT. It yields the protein CSASFWGTGENQPQHF.

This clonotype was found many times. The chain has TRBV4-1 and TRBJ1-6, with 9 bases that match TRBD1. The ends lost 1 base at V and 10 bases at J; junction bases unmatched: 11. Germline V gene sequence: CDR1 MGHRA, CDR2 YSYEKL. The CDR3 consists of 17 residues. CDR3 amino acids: CASSQGVVDRGYSPLHF. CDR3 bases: TGCGCCAGCAGCCAAGGGGTTGTGGACAGGGGTTACTCACCCCTCCACTTT.

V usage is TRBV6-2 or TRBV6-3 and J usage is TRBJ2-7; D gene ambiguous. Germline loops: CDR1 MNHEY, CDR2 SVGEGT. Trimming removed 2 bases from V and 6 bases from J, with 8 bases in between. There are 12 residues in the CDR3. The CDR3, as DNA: TGTGCCAGCAGTTACAGGACGCTCGAGCAGTACTTC. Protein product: CASSYRTLEQYF.

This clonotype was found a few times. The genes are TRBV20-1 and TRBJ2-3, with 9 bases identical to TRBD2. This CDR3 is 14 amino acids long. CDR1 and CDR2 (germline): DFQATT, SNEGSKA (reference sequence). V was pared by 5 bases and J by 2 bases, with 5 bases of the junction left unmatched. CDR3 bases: TGCAGTGCTGCGACTAGCGGAACCACAGATACGCAGTATTTT. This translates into CSAATSGTTDTQYF.

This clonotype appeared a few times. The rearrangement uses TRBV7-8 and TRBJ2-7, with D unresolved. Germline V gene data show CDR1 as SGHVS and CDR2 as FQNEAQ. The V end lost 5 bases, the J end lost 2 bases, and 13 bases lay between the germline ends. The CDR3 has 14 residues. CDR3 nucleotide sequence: TGTGCCAGCAGCCATACGGGCAGCCCCTACGAGCAGTACTTC. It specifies CASSHTGSPYEQYF. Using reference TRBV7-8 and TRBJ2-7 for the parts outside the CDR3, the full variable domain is GAGVSQSPRYKVAKRGQDVALRCDPISGHVSLFWYQQALGQGPEFLTYFQNEAQLDKSGLPSDRFFAERPEGSVSTLKIQRTQQEDSAVYLCASSHTGSPYEQYFGPGTRLTVT.

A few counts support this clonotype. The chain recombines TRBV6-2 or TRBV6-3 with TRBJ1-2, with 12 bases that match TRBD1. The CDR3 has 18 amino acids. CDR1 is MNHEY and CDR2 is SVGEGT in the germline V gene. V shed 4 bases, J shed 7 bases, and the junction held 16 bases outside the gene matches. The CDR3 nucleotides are TGTGCCAGCAGTTCCGACTCCCGGGACAGGGGGCGCGATCGTGGCTACACCTTC. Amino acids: CASSSDSRDRGRDRGYTF.

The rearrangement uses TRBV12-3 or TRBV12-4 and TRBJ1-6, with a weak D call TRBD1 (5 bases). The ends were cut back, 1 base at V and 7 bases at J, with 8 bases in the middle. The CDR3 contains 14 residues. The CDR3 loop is CASSLGGLNSPLHF. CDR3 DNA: TGTGCCAGCAGTTTAGGGGGCCTAAATTCACCCCTCCACTTT.

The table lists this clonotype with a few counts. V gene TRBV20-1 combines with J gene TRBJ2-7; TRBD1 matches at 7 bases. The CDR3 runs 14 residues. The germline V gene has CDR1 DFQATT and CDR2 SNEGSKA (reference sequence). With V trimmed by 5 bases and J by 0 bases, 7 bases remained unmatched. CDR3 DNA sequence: TGCAGTGCTCCGTCCGACAGGGACTCCTACGAGCAGTACTTC. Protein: CSAPSDRDSYEQYF.

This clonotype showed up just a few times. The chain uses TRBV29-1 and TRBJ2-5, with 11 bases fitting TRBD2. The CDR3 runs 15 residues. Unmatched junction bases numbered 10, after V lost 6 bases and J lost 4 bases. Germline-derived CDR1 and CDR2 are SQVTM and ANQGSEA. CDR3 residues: CSVAGTSGNLETQYF. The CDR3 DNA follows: TGCAGCGTCGCCGGGACTAGCGGAAACCTAGAGACCCAGTACTTC.

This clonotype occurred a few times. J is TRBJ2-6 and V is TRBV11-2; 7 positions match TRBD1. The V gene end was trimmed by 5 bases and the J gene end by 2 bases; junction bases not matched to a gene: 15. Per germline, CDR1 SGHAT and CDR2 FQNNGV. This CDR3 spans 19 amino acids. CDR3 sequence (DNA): TGTGCCAGCAGCCACAGGGGATTAGGATTAGGTGCTGGGGCCAACGTCCTGACTTTC. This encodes CASSHRGLGLGAGANVLTF.

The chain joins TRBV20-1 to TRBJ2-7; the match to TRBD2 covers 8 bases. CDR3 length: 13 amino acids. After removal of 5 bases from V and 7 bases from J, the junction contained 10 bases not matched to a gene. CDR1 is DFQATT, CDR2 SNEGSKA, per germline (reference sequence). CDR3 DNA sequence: TGCAGTGCTTATCCGCGGGGGGAGGGAGAGCAGTACTTC. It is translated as CSAYPRGEGEQYF.

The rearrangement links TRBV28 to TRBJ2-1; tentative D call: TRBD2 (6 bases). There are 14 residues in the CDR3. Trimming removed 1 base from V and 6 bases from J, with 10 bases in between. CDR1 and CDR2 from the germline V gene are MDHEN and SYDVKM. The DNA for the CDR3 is TGTGCCAGCAGTTTATCGGACTACCTCAATGAGCAGTTCTTC. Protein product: CASSLSDYLNEQFF.